This T cell receptor beta chain is from a study of blood T cell repertoires in COVID-19. Study at large: The cDNA or gDNA used as material had been derived from T cells, B-cell-depleted T cells, or PBMCs.

This CDR3 region has 18 residues. Trimming pared 1 base from V and 0 bases from J, leaving 16 bases between. Germline V gene sequence: CDR1 SGHVS, CDR2 FNYEAQ. Donors were grouped by their self-reported clinical history. Measured with immunoSEQ multiplex PCR; TCRdb has only the in-frame clones, and not every one. The sample has around 250,000 clones, approximately 89% seen once. This clone appeared a single time. This TCR was sampled from a woman aged 40 to 49 who had been exposed to COVID-19. The chain is built from TRBV7-6 and TRBJ1-3; D not resolved. The source material was PBMCs or T cells enriched from blood (not recorded which). The CDR3 loop reads CASSLDLYIQVSGNTIYF. CDR3 nucleotides: TGTGCCAGCAGCTTAGATTTGTACATACAAGTCTCTGGAAACACCATATATTTT.